The clone carrying this T cell receptor (beta chain) has more than one count but fewer than ten. The antigen remains undetermined. The sample originates from a study of CD8 T cell repertoires and HIV-1 epitope variants. On the immunoSEQ platform, TCR beta CDR3s were sequenced at survey depth. Profiled with immunoSEQ multiplex PCR; TCRdb holds only in-frame clones, not every one. The sample consists of just over 4,000 clones, roughly 72% of them appearing once. Unmatched junction bases numbered 5, after V lost 5 bases and J lost 7 bases. CDR3 length equals 14 residues. The V gene's germline CDR1 is LNHDA and CDR2 SQIVND (reference sequence). Whole-study results and caveats: Of roughly ten antigen-specific beta clonotypes, six appeared to cross-react with escape variants.

Source material: cultured CD8+ T cells derived from PBMCs. J is TRBJ1-4 and V is TRBV19, with 9 bases aligning to TRBD1. This clonotype was obtained from a male donor with HIV. The CDR3 DNA reads TGTGCCAGTAGTGCTACAGGGGGCGGTGAAAAACTGTTTTTT. Its translation: CASSATGGGEKLFF.